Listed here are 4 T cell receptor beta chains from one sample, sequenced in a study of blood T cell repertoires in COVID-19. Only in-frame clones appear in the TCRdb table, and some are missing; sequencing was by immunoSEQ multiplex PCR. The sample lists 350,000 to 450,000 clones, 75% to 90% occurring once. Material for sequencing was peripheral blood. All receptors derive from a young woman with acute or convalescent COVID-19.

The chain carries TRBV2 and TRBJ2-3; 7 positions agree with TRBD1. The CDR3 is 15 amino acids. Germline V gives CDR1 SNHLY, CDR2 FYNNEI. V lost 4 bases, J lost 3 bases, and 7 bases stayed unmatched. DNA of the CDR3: TGTGCCAGCAGTGTGTTGAGGGGGCGTACAGATACGCAGTATTTT. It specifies CASSVLRGRTDTQYF.

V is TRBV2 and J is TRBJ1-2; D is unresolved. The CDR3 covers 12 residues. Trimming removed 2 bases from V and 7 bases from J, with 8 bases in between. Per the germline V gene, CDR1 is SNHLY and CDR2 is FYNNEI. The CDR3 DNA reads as TGTGCCAGCAGTGAATTCCTCTCTGGCTACACCTTC. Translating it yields CASSEFLSGYTF.

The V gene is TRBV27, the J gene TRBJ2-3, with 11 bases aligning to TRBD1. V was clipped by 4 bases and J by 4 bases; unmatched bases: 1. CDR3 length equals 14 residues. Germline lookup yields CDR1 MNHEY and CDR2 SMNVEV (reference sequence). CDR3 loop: CASSWGQGADTQYF. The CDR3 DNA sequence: TGTGCCAGCAGTTGGGGACAGGGGGCAGATACGCAGTATTTT.

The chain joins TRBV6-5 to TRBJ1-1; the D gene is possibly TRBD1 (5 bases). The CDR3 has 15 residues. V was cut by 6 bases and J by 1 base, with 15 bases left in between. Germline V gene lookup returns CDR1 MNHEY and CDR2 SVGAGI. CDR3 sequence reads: CASRLLDTANTEAFF. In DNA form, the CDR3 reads TGTGCCAGCAGACTCCTGGACACTGCGAACACTGAAGCTTTCTTT.